Presented here are 25 T cell receptor beta chains from one specimen sequenced in a study of shared clonotypes between healthy human individuals. Assay: immunoSEQ multiplex PCR; the TCRdb copy retains only in-frame clones and omits some. The sample includes roughly 1,100,000 clones, roughly 80% of them seen just once. Sequences were obtained from memory CD4+ T cells sorted from blood. Subset of the sample: CD45RA-negative fraction. The receptor source for this set is a man between 18 and 35 years old in good health.

This chain connects TRBV12-5 to TRBJ2-1, with D possibly matching TRBD2 (6 bases). Germline CDR1 LGHNT, CDR2 FRNRAP. The ends were cut back, 7 bases at V and 5 bases at J, with 21 bases in the middle. The CDR3 spans 16 residues. DNA of the CDR3: TGTGCTAGTGCTCTACCCGGCGGGATGCTAAACAATGAGCAGTTCTTC. Encoded protein: CASALPGGMLNNEQFF.

This chain links TRBV6-1 with TRBJ1-5; D remains ambiguous. V dropped 4 bases and J dropped 7 bases, with 14 bases sitting between them. In germline, CDR1 is MNHNS, CDR2 SASEGT. The CDR3 has 14 amino acids. Here the CDR3 reads CASSGWTQGQPQHF. The CDR3 DNA reads TGTGCCAGCAGTGGCTGGACCCAAGGGCAGCCCCAGCATTTT.

This clone was detected a few times. Other DNA sequences of this sample code for an identical CDR3. The V and J genes are TRBV18 and TRBJ1-2, with TRBD1 matching over 7 bases. CDR3 length: 13 amino acids. CDR1 is KGHSH and CDR2 is LQKENI in the germline V gene. V trimming: 5 bases; J trimming: 3 bases; junction bases outside the gene matches: 3. CDR3 in DNA: TGTGCCAGCTCAGCGGGGACAGACTATGGCTACACCTTC. Amino acid sequence: CASSAGTDYGYTF.

The rearrangement joins TRBV2 to TRBJ2-1; TRBD1 is a possible D gene (5 bases). The germline CDR1 and CDR2 sequences are SNHLY and FYNNEI. The CDR3 is 15 residues long. V was clipped by 3 bases and J by 0 bases, with 9 bases between them. The CDR3 coding sequence is TGTGCCAGCAGTGACCTGGACAACTCCTACAATGAGCAGTTCTTC. Its protein product is CASSDLDNSYNEQFF.

The rearrangement uses TRBV12-5 and TRBJ2-3; D is possibly TRBD1 (6 bases). V was pared by 0 bases and J by 8 bases, with 6 bases between. Per germline, CDR1 LGHNT and CDR2 FRNRAP. This CDR3 is built from 12 residues. The CDR3 loop is CASGLVQGTQYF. DNA of the CDR3: TGTGCTAGTGGTTTGGTACAGGGTACGCAGTATTTT.

A few counts support this clone. The chain links TRBV27 to TRBJ1-1, with 11 nucleotides matching TRBD1. The ends lost 5 bases at V and 7 bases at J; junction bases unmatched: 6. From germline, CDR1 is MNHEY and CDR2 SMNVEV (reference sequence). CDR3 size: 14 residues. CDR3 in amino acids: CASSRGQGDHEAFF. The CDR3 nucleotides read TGTGCCAGCAGTAGGGGACAGGGGGACCATGAAGCTTTCTTT.

This sequence joins TRBV9 and TRBJ2-1; D assignment may be TRBD1 or TRBD2 (5 bases each). The CDR3 is made up of 15 amino acids. From germline, CDR1 is SGDLS and CDR2 YYNGEE. V gave up 4 bases and J gave up 9 bases, with 20 bases separating them. In DNA form, the CDR3 reads TGTGCCAGCAGCCCGAGAGGGGCTAGTGGCGGTGAGCAGTTCTTC. It codes for CASSPRGASGGEQFF.

V gene TRBV28 combines with J gene TRBJ2-7, with 9 bases that match TRBD1. The trim removed 6 bases at V and 1 base at J, leaving 4 bases unmatched. Germline V CDR1 and CDR2: MDHEN, SYDVKM. The CDR3 sequence is 14 residues long. CDR3 in amino acids: CASRGTGPSYEQYF. The CDR3 DNA reads TGTGCCAGCAGAGGGACAGGGCCTTCCTACGAGCAGTACTTC. Full variable domain (missing parts from reference TRBV28 and TRBJ2-7): DVKVTQSSRYLVKRTGEKVFLECVQDMDHENMFWYRQDPGLGLRLIYFSYDVKMKEKGDIPEGYSVSREKKERFSLILESASTNQTSMYLCASRGTGPSYEQYFGPGTRLTVT.

The chain recombines TRBV18 with TRBJ2-3; 10 bases align to TRBD2. The CDR3 is 16 amino acids. J lost 4 bases, V lost 4 bases, and 8 bases had no gene match. Germline V gives CDR1 KGHSH, CDR2 LQKENI. The CDR3 sequence: CASSRREGLASDTQYF. The CDR3 region has the DNA TGTGCCAGCTCACGGAGAGAGGGACTAGCGTCAGATACGCAGTATTTT.

The CDR3 bases are TGTGCCAGTAGTACCTCGGGACAGCCGATGGAGACCCAGTACTTC. This translates into CASSTSGQPMETQYF. The chain joins TRBV19 to TRBJ2-5; 7 bases agree with TRBD1. This CDR3 is built from 15 residues. The trim removed 4 bases at V and 5 bases at J, leaving 10 bases unmatched. Per germline, CDR1 LNHDA and CDR2 SQIVND (reference sequence).

This chain connects TRBV7-2 to TRBJ2-3; D unclear. The CDR3 loop spans 12 amino acids. V was clipped by 5 bases and J by 10 bases, with 13 bases between them. Germline-derived CDR1 and CDR2 are SGHTA and FQGNSA. The chain's CDR3 is CASSKDVGPQYF. As DNA, the CDR3 is TGTGCCAGCAGCAAAGACGTTGGTCCGCAGTATTTT.

The V and J genes are TRBV5-1 and TRBJ2-3, with 9 bases lining up with TRBD2. CDR3 length: 15 residues. Germline lookup yields CDR1 SGHRS and CDR2 YFSETQ. V shed 0 bases, J shed 6 bases, and the junction held 5 bases outside the gene matches. CDR3 sequence: CASSLGREGADTQYF. The CDR3 DNA is TGCGCCAGCAGCTTGGGGCGGGAGGGTGCGGATACGCAGTATTTT.

The chain uses TRBV12-2 and TRBJ1-6. TRBV12-2 is deemed a pseudogene. The length of the CDR3 is 17 residues. This chain's CDR3 is CASRPIVRAEDNSPLHF. CDR3 DNA sequence: TGTGCAAGTCGTCCTATTGTTAGGGCCGAAGATAATTCACCCCTCCACTTT.

V and J are TRBV2 and TRBJ1-6; tentatively, D is TRBD1 (5 bases). CDR3 length: 17 amino acids. Per germline, CDR1 SNHLY and CDR2 FYNNEI. V was cut by 8 bases and J by 0 bases, with 17 bases left in between. The CDR3 reads CASRAGASSSYNSPLHF. The CDR3, as DNA: TGTGCCAGCCGGGCCGGGGCCTCAAGCTCCTATAATTCACCCCTCCACTTT.

This chain connects TRBV11-2 to TRBJ1-3, with 9 bases fitting TRBD1. V was clipped by 5 bases and J by 3 bases; unmatched bases: 8. The CDR3 has 16 residues. Germline loops: CDR1 SGHAT, CDR2 FQNNGV. CDR3 residues: CASSPGQGRGGNTIYF. The CDR3 DNA reads TGTGCCAGCAGCCCCGGACAGGGGAGAGGTGGAAACACCATATATTTT.

This rearrangement joins TRBV5-1 to TRBJ1-2, with D possibly being TRBD1 (6 bases). Trimming left V 7 bases short and J 2 bases short, with 15 bases between. Germline CDR1 SGHRS, CDR2 YFSETQ. The CDR3 is 14 amino acids. The CDR3 DNA reads as TGCGCCAGCGCACAGGGTGGTAAAAACTATGGCTACACCTTC. Translation: CASAQGGKNYGYTF.

Comment on this clone: This specimen includes other DNA sequences encoding the same CDR3. The chain recombines TRBV25-1 with TRBJ1-1; D gene uncertain. V was pared by 1 base and J by 1 base, with 1 base between. The CDR3 extends over 12 amino acids. CDR1 is MGHDK, CDR2 SYGVNS, per germline. In DNA form, the CDR3 reads TGTGCCAGCAGTGAATCGAACACTGAAGCTTTCTTT. Encoded protein: CASSESNTEAFF.

This clone was recorded once. The chain is built from TRBV5-8 and TRBJ2-6; 10 bases align to TRBD1. Trimming at V came to 4 bases and at J to 0 bases, leaving 7 bases not matched to a gene. The CDR3 extends over 18 amino acids. Germline assignment: CDR1 SGHTS and CDR2 YDEGEE. CDR3 residues: CASSRPGQGTSGANVLTF. The CDR3 nucleotides are TGTGCCAGCAGCCGGCCGGGACAGGGGACCTCTGGGGCCAACGTCCTGACTTTC.

The J gene is TRBJ1-2, the V gene TRBV6-1; D may be TRBD1 (5 bases). The CDR3 sequence is 13 residues long. Trimming took off 5 bases at V and 8 bases at J, with 15 bases between the two ends. Germline V CDR1 and CDR2: MNHNS, SASEGT. In DNA, the CDR3 is TGTGCCAGCAGTACCACAGACAGTTACGGCTACACCTTC. The encoded protein is CASSTTDSYGYTF.

V gene TRBV5-1 combines with J gene TRBJ2-1, with D hard to call. Germline CDR1 is SGHRS and CDR2 is YFSETQ. V was pared by 4 bases and J by 7 bases, with 9 bases between. The CDR3 contains 12 residues. CDR3 region: CASSEIRNEQFF. For the CDR3, the DNA is TGCGCCAGCAGCGAGATTCGGAATGAGCAGTTCTTC.

For the CDR3, the DNA is TGTGCCAGCAGTCCCCGGAGGGGACAGGGGGGCCGGGGGTATGGCTACACCTTC. This translates into CASSPRRGQGGRGYGYTF. The chain has TRBV28 and TRBJ1-2; 11 bases map to TRBD1. The J segment lost 5 bases and the V segment lost 5 bases, leaving 16 bases of the junction unmatched. There are 18 residues in the CDR3. In germline, CDR1 is MDHEN, CDR2 SYDVKM.

The chain combines TRBV18 with TRBJ1-1; 7 bases map to TRBD1. The CDR3 runs 14 residues. The V and J ends lost 3 bases and 3 bases, in that order; junction bases with no gene match: 4. Germline V lookup: CDR1 KGHSH, CDR2 LQKENI. The CDR3 DNA reads TGTGCCAGCTCACCGTACAGGGGTGACACTGAAGCTTTCTTT. It specifies CASSPYRGDTEAFF.

The chain combines TRBV5-1 with TRBJ2-1; D is undetermined. Germline V gene sequence: CDR1 SGHRS, CDR2 YFSETQ. V was clipped by 0 bases and J by 0 bases, with 10 bases between them. The CDR3 runs 16 residues. This CDR3 is CASSLVAQTSYNEQFF. In DNA form, the CDR3 reads TGCGCCAGCAGCTTGGTGGCGCAGACCTCCTACAATGAGCAGTTCTTC.

CDR3 coding DNA: TGTGCCAGCAGCTACGGACAGGGACCTGGCTACACCTTC. It codes for CASSYGQGPGYTF. The chain is built from TRBV7-9 and TRBJ1-2; 8 nucleotides match TRBD1. The CDR3 is 13 residues long. CDR1 and CDR2 (germline): SEHNR, FQNEAQ (reference sequence). The J segment lost 7 bases and the V segment lost 4 bases, leaving 5 bases of the junction unmatched. Together with reference TRBV7-9 and TRBJ1-2, the CDR3 gives the full variable domain: DTGVSQNPRHKITKRGQNVTFRCDPISEHNRLYWYRQTLGQGPEFLTYFQNEAQLEKSRLLSDRFSAERPKGSFSTLEIQRTEQGDSAMYLCASSYGQGPGYTFGSGTRLTVV.

The chain is built from TRBV6-5 and TRBJ1-2; D may be TRBD1 (5 bases). Trimming took 1 base from V and 0 from J, leaving 9 bases between them. The CDR3 covers 15 residues. Germline V gives CDR1 MNHEY, CDR2 SVGAGI. CDR3 in DNA: TGTGCCAGCAGTTACTGGGGGGATTCTAACTATGGCTACACCTTC. Its translation is CASSYWGDSNYGYTF.